These 2 T cell receptor beta chains were sequenced from one sample in a study of T-cell reconstitution after alpha-beta-depleted transplantation in children. Preparation of the TCRbeta library used unique molecular identifiers. TCRdb processed the PCR reads anew with MiXCR; each CDR3 protein has one entry. The sample includes 610,000 or so distinct CDR3 sequences, 27% of them seen just once. Sequences were derived from PBMCs, sampled before TCRalphabeta/CD19-depleted stem cell transplant. Receptors were obtained from a boy younger than two with Wiskott-Aldrich syndrome, due to receive a stem cell transplant.

The rearrangement links TRBV11-2 to TRBJ2-1; 10 nucleotides line up with TRBD2. The CDR3 consists of 17 residues. The V gene's germline CDR1 is SGHAT and CDR2 FQNNGV. With 7 bases clipped from V and 0 bases from J, the junction kept 9 bases outside the gene matches. The CDR3 loop reads CASTIRLAGVSYNEQFF. The CDR3 nucleotides are TGTGCCAGCACCATTAGACTAGCGGGCGTCTCCTACAATGAGCAGTTCTTC. Full variable domain (missing parts from reference TRBV11-2 and TRBJ2-1): EAGVAQSPRYKIIEKRQSVAFWCNPISGHATLYWYQQILGQGPKLLIQFQNNGVVDDSQLPKDRFSAERLKGVDSTLKIQPAKLEDSAVYLCASTIRLAGVSYNEQFFGPGTRLTVL.

The rearrangement joins TRBV11-2 to TRBJ2-3; 7 nucleotides match TRBD1. The germline V gene has CDR1 SGHAT and CDR2 FQNNGV. Trimming took 3 bases from V and 2 from J; bases not matched to a gene: 8. The length of the CDR3 is 16 residues. Written as DNA, the CDR3 is TGTGCCAGCAGCTTCAGGGGGATAACGATCACAGATACGCAGTATTTT. Residues: CASSFRGITITDTQYF.